Listed here is a single T cell receptor beta chain. The CDR3 is made up of 14 amino acids. The V and J ends lost 3 bases and 2 bases, in that order; junction bases with no gene match: 7. Per germline, CDR1 SQVTM and CDR2 ANQGSEA. This record belongs to a study of cytomegalovirus exposure and HLA in healthy donors. Primers: 60 Vbeta forward and 13 Jbeta reverse. The table came from immunoSEQ multiplex PCR; TCRdb's copy has only in-frame clones and leaves some out. Of some 140,000 clones in the sample, 65% to 70% are singletons; the top ten hold around 1.6%. This TCR came from a human donor in good health. The chain couples TRBV29-1 to TRBJ2-7, with 7 bases identical to TRBD2. The sample consisted of PBMCs. CDR3 region: CSVERLAETYEQYF. For the CDR3, the DNA is TGCAGCGTTGAGCGGCTAGCGGAAACCTACGAGCAGTACTTC.